Following are 27 T cell receptor beta chains from one sample sequenced in a study of T cell responses to AZD1222 COVID-19 vaccine. The table came from immunoSEQ multiplex PCR; TCRdb's copy has only in-frame clones and leaves some out. The table shows more than 95,000 clones, with approximately 89% occurring only once. The sample here was peripheral blood, taken 28 days after the second AZD1222 dose. Receptor source: an adult who received the AZD1222 COVID-19 vaccine.

As regards this clone: The sample contains more than one DNA sequence encoding this CDR3. The chain couples TRBV5-1 to TRBJ2-7; TRBD1 matches 8 bases. Looked up from germline, CDR1 is SGHRS and CDR2 is YFSETQ. The CDR3 extends over 14 amino acids. The trim removed 3 bases at V and 1 base at J, leaving 3 bases unmatched. The CDR3 spells CASSSGQGSYEQYF. The CDR3 region has the DNA TGCGCCAGCAGCTCCGGACAGGGATCCTACGAGCAGTACTTC.

The genes are TRBV5-1 and TRBJ2-7; D is unresolved. The germline CDR1 and CDR2 sequences are SGHRS and YFSETQ. The V end lost 0 bases, the J end lost 6 bases, and 16 bases lay between the germline ends. This CDR3 has 15 residues. In DNA, the CDR3 is TGCGCCAGCAGCTTGGAGGTGGGGATCGTCGCCGAGCAGTACTTC. Its translation: CASSLEVGIVAEQYF.

The V gene is TRBV27, the J gene TRBJ1-2; D gene uncertain. This CDR3 is built from 14 residues. Per the germline V gene, CDR1 is MNHEY and CDR2 is SMNVEV (reference sequence). V lost 5 bases and J lost 6, with 16 bases in between. The CDR3: CASSPLPPVHGYTF. In DNA form, the CDR3 reads TGTGCCAGCAGTCCCCTCCCCCCTGTACATGGCTACACCTTC.

J is TRBJ2-7 and V is TRBV4-1; TRBD1 matches at 7 bases. With V trimmed by 2 bases and J by 0 bases, 7 bases remained unmatched. The germline CDR1 and CDR2 sequences are MGHRA and YSYEKL. This CDR3 is built from 16 residues. The CDR3 nucleotides are TGCGCCAGCAGCCAAATCCGGGACAGCCACTCCTACGAGCAGTACTTC. Translation gives CASSQIRDSHSYEQYF.

This chain's CDR3 is CASSPSRDRVDNSPLHF. The CDR3 nucleotides read TGTGCCAGCAGCCCATCCCGGGACAGGGTAGACAATTCACCCCTCCACTTT. This chain links TRBV2 with TRBJ1-6; 9 bases are shared with TRBD1. V lost 6 bases and J lost 7; bases outside the gene matches: 13. Per germline, CDR1 SNHLY and CDR2 FYNNEI. CDR3 length equals 17 residues. The full variable domain, its missing parts supplied by reference TRBV2 and TRBJ1-6, is EPEVTQTPSHQVTQMGQEVILRCVPISNHLYFYWYRQILGQKVEFLVSFYNNEISEKSEIFDDQFSVERPDGSNFTLKIRSTKLEDSAMYFCASSPSRDRVDNSPLHFGNGTRLTVT.

The chain uses TRBV9 and TRBJ1-6; D gene ambiguous. This CDR3 contains 16 residues. V lost 0 bases and J lost 7, with 14 bases in between. Germline V gene sequence: CDR1 SGDLS, CDR2 YYNGEE. The CDR3 here is CASSVEVAAHNSPLHF. The DNA for the CDR3 is TGTGCCAGCAGCGTAGAGGTTGCGGCGCACAATTCACCCCTCCACTTT.

The V call is TRBV10-3, the J call TRBJ1-5, with TRBD1 matching 8 bases. Losses at the gene ends were 10 bases for V and 2 bases for J; bases not matched to a gene: 4. CDR1 and CDR2 (germline): ENHRY, SYGVKD. The CDR3 spans 13 residues. CDR3 sequence (DNA): TGTGCCACGACAGGGGACGGCAATCAGCCCCAGCATTTT. Translation: CATTGDGNQPQHF.

This sequence joins TRBV7-2 and TRBJ2-5; TRBD1 might be the D (8 bases). There are 17 residues in the CDR3. Per the germline V gene, CDR1 is SGHTA and CDR2 is FQGNSA. Trimming took off 6 bases at V and 0 bases at J, with 20 bases between the two ends. The CDR3 is CASRSRGDRRYQETQYF. The DNA of the CDR3 is TGTGCCAGCAGATCCCGGGGGGACAGGAGGTACCAAGAGACCCAGTACTTC.

The rearrangement joins TRBV3-1 (or the pseudogene TRBV3-2) to TRBJ2-7; D might be TRBD1 (5 bases). V lost 4 bases and J 10 bases, leaving 14 bases between the germline ends. There are 12 residues in the CDR3. From germline, CDR1 is LGHDT and CDR2 YNNKEL (reference sequence). The CDR3 DNA is TGTGCCAGCAGCCCCCGAACACAGGTTCAGTACTTC. Translating it yields CASSPRTQVQYF.

The V and J genes are TRBV6-2 or TRBV6-3 and TRBJ2-1; no definite D call. The CDR3 runs to 12 residues. Germline CDR1 and CDR2: MNHEY and SVGEGT. The V end was cut by 5 bases, the J end by 2 bases, with 4 bases between. CDR3 amino acids: CASSTTYNEQFF. The CDR3 bases are TGTGCCAGCAGTACTACCTACAATGAGCAGTTCTTC.

This chain's CDR3 is CASSSLDRVNQPQHF. The CDR3 DNA reads TGTGCCAGCAGCTCCTTGGACAGGGTAAATCAGCCCCAGCATTTT. The V and J genes are TRBV7-2 and TRBJ1-5, with TRBD1 identical over 8 bases. V dropped 4 bases and J dropped 4; count of bases not matched to a gene: 6. The CDR3 contains 15 residues. Germline V gene sequence: CDR1 SGHTA, CDR2 FQGNSA.

The chain uses TRBV28 and TRBJ1-1; a possible D gene is TRBD1 (5 bases). V was pared by 5 bases and J by 4 bases, with 17 bases between. The length of the CDR3 is 15 residues. From germline, CDR1 is MDHEN and CDR2 SYDVKM. This CDR3 is CASSPYRGPRTEAFF. For the CDR3, the DNA is TGTGCCAGCAGTCCCTATAGGGGCCCCCGCACTGAAGCTTTCTTT.

DNA of the CDR3: TGTGCCAGCGCGGTGAATAATGAAAAACTGTTTTTT. This translates into CASAVNNEKLFF. V and J are TRBV28 and TRBJ1-4; D is unresolved. Per the germline V gene, CDR1 is MDHEN and CDR2 is SYDVKM. Trimming took off 8 bases at V and 4 bases at J, with 8 bases between the two ends. The CDR3 has 12 residues. Looking up the rest from reference TRBV28 and TRBJ1-4 gives the full variable domain: DVKVTQSSRYLVKRTGEKVFLECVQDMDHENMFWYRQDPGLGLRLIYFSYDVKMKEKGDIPEGYSVSREKKERFSLILESASTNQTSMYLCASAVNNEKLFFGSGTQLSVL.

The chain joins TRBV10-3 to TRBJ1-4, with D possibly TRBD1 on 5 matching bases. Per germline, CDR1 ENHRY and CDR2 SYGVKD. The V end was cut by 10 bases, the J end by 7 bases, with 10 bases between. The CDR3 is 11 amino acids. The CDR3 reads CATQGGEKLFF. The CDR3 nucleotides are TGTGCCACTCAGGGTGGTGAAAAACTGTTTTTT.

V is TRBV28 and J is TRBJ1-2; 7 bases line up with TRBD1. The V segment lost 6 bases and the J segment 1 base; nucleotides outside the gene matches: 5. CDR1 is MDHEN and CDR2 is SYDVKM in the germline V gene. The CDR3 extends over 14 amino acids. The CDR3 loop is CASRGDRDNYGYTF. CDR3 DNA sequence: TGTGCCAGCAGAGGGGACAGAGATAACTATGGCTACACCTTC.

The chain combines TRBV27 with TRBJ2-3, with 12 positions matching TRBD2. Trimming cost V 3 bases and J 0 bases; bases outside gene matches: 7. Per the germline V gene, CDR1 is MNHEY and CDR2 is SMNVEV (reference sequence). The CDR3 is 18 amino acids. The CDR3 is CASSFTSLAGGSTDTQYF. CDR3 DNA sequence: TGTGCCAGCAGTTTCACCTCACTAGCGGGGGGTAGCACAGATACGCAGTATTTT.

To note about this clone: Other DNA sequences in the sample encode the same CDR3. This chain uses TRBV6-5 with TRBJ1-5; D is possibly TRBD1 (5 bases). V lost 2 bases to trimming and J lost 1 base, with 9 bases between them. The CDR3 spans 15 residues. Per germline, CDR1 MNHEY and CDR2 SVGAGI. The DNA for the CDR3 is TGTGCCAGCAGTTACGACGGGACGAGCAATCAGCCCCAGCATTTT. This translates into CASSYDGTSNQPQHF.

The chain links TRBV2 to TRBJ2-1; tentative D call: TRBD2 (5 bases). Trimming removed 2 bases from V and 0 bases from J, with 8 bases in between. The CDR3 runs to 15 residues. The germline V gene has CDR1 SNHLY and CDR2 FYNNEI. CDR3 region: CASSERENSYNEQFF. CDR3 nucleotide sequence: TGTGCCAGCAGTGAACGGGAAAACTCCTACAATGAGCAGTTCTTC.

The V gene is TRBV21-1, the J gene TRBJ2-1; TRBD2 reflects the table's D call only, with no check against the DNA. TRBV21-1 is an annotated pseudogene. CDR3 length: 13 amino acids. In DNA, the CDR3 is TGTGCCGGATTTCTAGCGGGGTACAATGAGCAGTTCTTC. Protein: CAGFLAGYNEQFF.

The chain couples TRBV7-2 to TRBJ1-3; D is perhaps TRBD1 (5 bases). Germline V gene data show CDR1 as SGHTA and CDR2 as FQGNSA. This CDR3 contains 16 residues. The ends were cut back, 2 bases at V and 0 bases at J, with 11 bases in the middle. CDR3 in amino acids: CASSLRGVSSGNTIYF. As DNA, the CDR3 is TGTGCCAGCAGCTTACGGGGGGTAAGCTCTGGAAACACCATATATTTT.

V gene TRBV4-2 combines with J gene TRBJ2-1, with 8 bases fitting TRBD2. The trim removed 0 bases at V and 7 bases at J, leaving 8 bases unmatched. CDR1 and CDR2 from the germline V gene are LGHNA and YNFKEQ. CDR3 length: 16 residues. The DNA of the CDR3 is TGTGCCAGCAGCCAAGAGTGGCGGGGGGATGGTAATGAGCAGTTCTTC. It translates to CASSQEWRGDGNEQFF.

The rearrangement links TRBV4-2 to TRBJ1-5; D is ambiguous. With 0 bases removed from V and 3 bases from J, the gap between germline ends came to 9 bases. CDR3 length: 15 amino acids. Germline lookup yields CDR1 LGHNA and CDR2 YNFKEQ. CDR3 in DNA: TGTGCCAGCAGCCAAGATTGGGAAGACAATCAGCCCCAGCATTTT. It is translated as CASSQDWEDNQPQHF.

The chain uses TRBV30 and TRBJ1-1, with TRBD1 identical over 11 bases. CDR1 and CDR2 (germline): GTSNPN, SVGIG (reference sequence). This CDR3 is 16 amino acids long. The V gene end was trimmed by 1 base and the J gene end by 0 bases; junction bases not matched to a gene: 4. The CDR3 protein is CAWSGTGGSMNTEAFF. The CDR3, as DNA: TGTGCCTGGAGTGGGACAGGGGGCAGCATGAACACTGAAGCTTTCTTT.

This chain connects TRBV5-4 to TRBJ2-1; D is ambiguous. V was clipped by 3 bases and J by 2 bases, with 12 bases between them. Germline-derived CDR1 and CDR2 are SGHNT and YYREEE (reference sequence). CDR3 length: 15 residues. CDR3 region: CASSSGGVTYNEQFF. CDR3 DNA sequence: TGTGCCAGCAGCTCCGGCGGCGTCACCTACAATGAGCAGTTCTTC.

This sequence joins TRBV3-1 (or the pseudogene TRBV3-2) and TRBJ1-2; D is possibly TRBD1 (6 bases). CDR1 LGHDT and CDR2 YNNKEL come from the germline V gene (reference sequence). The CDR3 consists of 13 residues. With 4 bases removed from V and 10 bases from J, the gap between germline ends came to 16 bases. The CDR3 spells CASSLQGSGDYTF. The DNA of the CDR3 is TGTGCCAGCAGCCTACAGGGCTCCGGAGACTACACCTTC.

For the CDR3, the DNA is TGTGCCAGCAGCTTGTATCGGACCTCCTACAATGAGCAGTTCTTC. Its protein product is CASSLYRTSYNEQFF. V usage is TRBV5-4 and J usage is TRBJ2-1; D uncertain. The V and J ends lost 1 base and 0 bases respectively, with 8 bases between them. The germline gives CDR1 SGHNT, CDR2 YYREEE (reference sequence). The CDR3 runs to 15 residues.

The chain carries TRBV5-8 and TRBJ1-5, with D unclear. Germline V gene sequence: CDR1 SGHTS, CDR2 YDEGEE. The CDR3 is made up of 16 amino acids. The ends were cut back, 0 bases at V and 0 bases at J, with 10 bases in the middle. CDR3: CASSLGGFYSNQPQHF. For the CDR3, the DNA is TGTGCCAGCAGCTTGGGCGGGTTCTATAGCAATCAGCCCCAGCATTTT.